The clone carrying this TCR beta chain has ten or more counts. TCRdb used MiXCR to reprocess the RACE reads, holding one entry per CDR3 protein. The data show some 350,000 distinct CDR3 sequences, around 6% seen once. After removal of 4 bases from V and 4 bases from J, the junction contained 8 bases not matched to a gene. The CDR3 runs 16 residues. Germline V CDR1 and CDR2: SGHTA, FQGNSA. Time point: patch test 2, 6 weeks after DPC sensitization. Regarding treatment: therapeutic diphenylcyclopropenone sensitization with weekly scalp DPC. Participating donors were patients with alopecia, aged 18 to 70 years, considered appropriate candidates for DPC. These data are taken from a study of human T cells and chemical hapten exposure.

The chain employs TRBV7-2 and TRBJ2-2, with 8 bases matching TRBD1. The material was whole blood, obtained in connection with sensitization to the hapten diphenylcyclopropenone (DPC). This clonotype was sampled from a woman aged 18-29 years with alopecia areata. Some clones in this sample may be carry-over from other donors' samples. The CDR3 reads CASSSTGGKLTGELFF. CDR3 DNA sequence: TGTGCCAGCAGCTCCACAGGGGGGAAACTCACCGGGGAGCTGTTTTTT.